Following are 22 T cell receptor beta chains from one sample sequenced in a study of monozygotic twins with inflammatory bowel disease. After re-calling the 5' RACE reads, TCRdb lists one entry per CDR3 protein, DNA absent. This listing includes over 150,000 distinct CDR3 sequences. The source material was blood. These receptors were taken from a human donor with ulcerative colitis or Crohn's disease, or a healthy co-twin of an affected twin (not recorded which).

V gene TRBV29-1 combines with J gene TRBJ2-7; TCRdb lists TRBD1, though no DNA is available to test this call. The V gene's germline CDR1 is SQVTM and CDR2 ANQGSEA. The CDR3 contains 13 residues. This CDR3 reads CSVADRASHEQYF.

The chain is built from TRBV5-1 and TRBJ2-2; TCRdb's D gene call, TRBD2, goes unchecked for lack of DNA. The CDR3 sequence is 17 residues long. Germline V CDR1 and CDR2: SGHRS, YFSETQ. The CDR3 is CASSLDLPGRGTGELFF. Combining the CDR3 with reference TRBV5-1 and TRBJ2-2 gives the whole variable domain KAGVTQTPRYLIKTRGQQVTLSCSPISGHRSVSWYQQTPGQGLQFLFEYFSETQRNKGNFPGRFSGRQFSNSRSEMNVSTLELGDSALYLCASSLDLPGRGTGELFFGEGSRLTVL.

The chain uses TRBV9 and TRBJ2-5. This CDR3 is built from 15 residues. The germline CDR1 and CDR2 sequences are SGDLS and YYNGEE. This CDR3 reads CASSIDADVEETQYF.

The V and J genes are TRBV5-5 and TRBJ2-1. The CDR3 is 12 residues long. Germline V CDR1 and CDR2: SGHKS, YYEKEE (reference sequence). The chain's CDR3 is CASSFPRNEQFF.

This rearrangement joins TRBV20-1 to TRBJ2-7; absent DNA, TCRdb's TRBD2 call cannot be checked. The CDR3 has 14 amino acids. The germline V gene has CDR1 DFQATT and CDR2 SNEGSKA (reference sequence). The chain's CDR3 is CSATEEGPTYEQYF.

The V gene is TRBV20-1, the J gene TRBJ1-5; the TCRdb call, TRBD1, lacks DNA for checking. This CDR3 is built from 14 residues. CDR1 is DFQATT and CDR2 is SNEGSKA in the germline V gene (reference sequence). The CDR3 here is CSARDFGGDQPQHF.

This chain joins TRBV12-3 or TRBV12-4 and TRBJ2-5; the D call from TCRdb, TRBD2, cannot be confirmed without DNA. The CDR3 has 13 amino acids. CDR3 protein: CASSIDGEETQYF.

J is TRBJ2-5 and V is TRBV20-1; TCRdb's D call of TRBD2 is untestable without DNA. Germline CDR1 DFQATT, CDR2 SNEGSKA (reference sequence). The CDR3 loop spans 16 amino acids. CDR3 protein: CSARDPGGSGLETQYF.

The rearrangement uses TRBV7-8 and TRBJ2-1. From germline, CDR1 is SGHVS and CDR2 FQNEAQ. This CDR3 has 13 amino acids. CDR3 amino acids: CASGLAEVNEQFF.

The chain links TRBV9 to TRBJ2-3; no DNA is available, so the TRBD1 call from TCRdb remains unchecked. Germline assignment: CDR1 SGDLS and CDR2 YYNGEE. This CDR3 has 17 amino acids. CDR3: CASSADRGYPLLDTQYF.

The CDR3 is CASSSGSGADASPLHF. V is TRBV28 and J is TRBJ1-6; TCRdb calls TRBD1, which cannot be checked without DNA. The germline CDR1 and CDR2 sequences are MDHEN and SYDVKM. The CDR3 is 16 residues long.

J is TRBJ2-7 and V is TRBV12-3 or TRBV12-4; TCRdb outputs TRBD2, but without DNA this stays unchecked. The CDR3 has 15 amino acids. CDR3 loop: CASSSPRGLSYEQYF.

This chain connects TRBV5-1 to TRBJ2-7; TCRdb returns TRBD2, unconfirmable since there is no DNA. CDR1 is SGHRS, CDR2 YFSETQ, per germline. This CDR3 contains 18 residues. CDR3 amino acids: CASSFTVGEAGGYYEQYF. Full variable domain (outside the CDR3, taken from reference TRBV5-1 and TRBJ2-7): KAGVTQTPRYLIKTRGQQVTLSCSPISGHRSVSWYQQTPGQGLQFLFEYFSETQRNKGNFPGRFSGRQFSNSRSEMNVSTLELGDSALYLCASSFTVGEAGGYYEQYFGPGTRLTVT.

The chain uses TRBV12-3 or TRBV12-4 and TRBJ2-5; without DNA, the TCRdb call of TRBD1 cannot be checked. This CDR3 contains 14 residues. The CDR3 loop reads CASSWDRGLETQYF.

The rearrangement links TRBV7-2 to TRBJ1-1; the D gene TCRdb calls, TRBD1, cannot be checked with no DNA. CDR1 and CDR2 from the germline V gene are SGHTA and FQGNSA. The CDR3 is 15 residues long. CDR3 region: CASSGQGSPYTEAFF.

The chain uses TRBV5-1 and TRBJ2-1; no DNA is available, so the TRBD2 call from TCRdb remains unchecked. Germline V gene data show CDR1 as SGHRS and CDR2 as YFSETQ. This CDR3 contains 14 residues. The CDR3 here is CASSFVAGGNEQFF. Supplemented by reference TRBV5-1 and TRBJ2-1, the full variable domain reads KAGVTQTPRYLIKTRGQQVTLSCSPISGHRSVSWYQQTPGQGLQFLFEYFSETQRNKGNFPGRFSGRQFSNSRSEMNVSTLELGDSALYLCASSFVAGGNEQFFGPGTRLTVL.

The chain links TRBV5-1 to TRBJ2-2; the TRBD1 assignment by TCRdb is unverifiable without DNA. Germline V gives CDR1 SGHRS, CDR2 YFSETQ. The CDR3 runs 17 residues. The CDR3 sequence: CASSLGARTGDTGELFF.

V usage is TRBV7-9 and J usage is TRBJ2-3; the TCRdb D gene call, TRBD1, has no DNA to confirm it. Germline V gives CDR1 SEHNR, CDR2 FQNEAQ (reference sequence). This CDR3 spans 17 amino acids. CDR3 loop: CASSPYFWDRGTDTQYF.

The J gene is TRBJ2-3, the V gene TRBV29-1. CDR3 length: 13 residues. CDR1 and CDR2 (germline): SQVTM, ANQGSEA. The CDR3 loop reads CSVGNYLWDTQYF.

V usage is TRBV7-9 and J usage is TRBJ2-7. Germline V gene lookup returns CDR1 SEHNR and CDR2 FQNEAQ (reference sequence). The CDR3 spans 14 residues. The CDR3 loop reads CASTPRGKPYEQYF. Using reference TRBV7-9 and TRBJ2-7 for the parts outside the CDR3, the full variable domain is DTGVSQNPRHKITKRGQNVTFRCDPISEHNRLYWYRQTLGQGPEFLTYFQNEAQLEKSRLLSDRFSAERPKGSFSTLEIQRTEQGDSAMYLCASTPRGKPYEQYFGPGTRLTVT.

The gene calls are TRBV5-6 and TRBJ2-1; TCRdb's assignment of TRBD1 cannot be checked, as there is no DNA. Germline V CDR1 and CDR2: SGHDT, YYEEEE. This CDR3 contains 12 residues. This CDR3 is CASSPGSNEQFF. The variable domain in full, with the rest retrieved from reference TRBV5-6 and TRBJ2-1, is DAGVTQSPTHLIKTRGQQVTLRCSPKSGHDTVSWYQQALGQGPQFIFQYYEEEERQRGNFPDRFSGHQFPNYSSELNVNALLLGDSALYLCASSPGSNEQFFGPGTRLTVL.

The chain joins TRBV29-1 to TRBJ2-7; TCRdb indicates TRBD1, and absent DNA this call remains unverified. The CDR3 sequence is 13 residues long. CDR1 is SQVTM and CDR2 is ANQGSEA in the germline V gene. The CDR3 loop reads CSVEGTDSYEQYF.